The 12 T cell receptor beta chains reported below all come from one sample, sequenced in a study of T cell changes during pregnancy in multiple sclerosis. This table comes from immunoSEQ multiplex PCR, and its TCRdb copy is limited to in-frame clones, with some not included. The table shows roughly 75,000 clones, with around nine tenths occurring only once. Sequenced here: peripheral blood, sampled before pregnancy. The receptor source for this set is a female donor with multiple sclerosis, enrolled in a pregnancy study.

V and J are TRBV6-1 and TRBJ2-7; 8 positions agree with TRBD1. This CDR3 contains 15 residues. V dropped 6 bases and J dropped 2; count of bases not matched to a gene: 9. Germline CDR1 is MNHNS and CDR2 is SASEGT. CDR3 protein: CASSYLGRGPYEQYF. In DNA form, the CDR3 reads TGTGCCAGCAGCTACCTGGGCAGGGGGCCCTACGAGCAGTACTTC.

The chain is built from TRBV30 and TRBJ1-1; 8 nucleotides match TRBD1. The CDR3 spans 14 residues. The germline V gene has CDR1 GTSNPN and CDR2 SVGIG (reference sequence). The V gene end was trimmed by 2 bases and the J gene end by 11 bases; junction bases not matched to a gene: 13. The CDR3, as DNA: TGTGCCTGGAGTCGGAGTTTGCAGGGGGCTCGCGCTTTCTTT. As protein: CAWSRSLQGARAFF.

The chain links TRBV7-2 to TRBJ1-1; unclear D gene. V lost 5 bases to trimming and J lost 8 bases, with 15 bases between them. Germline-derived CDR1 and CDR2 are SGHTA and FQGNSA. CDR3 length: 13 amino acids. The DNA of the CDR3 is TGTGCCAGCAGCCCTAGCCGGTTAATAGAAGCTTTCTTT. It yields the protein CASSPSRLIEAFF.

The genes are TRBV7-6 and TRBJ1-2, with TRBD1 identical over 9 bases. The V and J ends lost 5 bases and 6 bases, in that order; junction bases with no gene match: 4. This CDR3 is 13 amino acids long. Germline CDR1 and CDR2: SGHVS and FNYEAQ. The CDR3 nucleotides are TGTGCCAGCAGCGCCCGACAGGGGGATGGCTACACCTTC. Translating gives CASSARQGDGYTF. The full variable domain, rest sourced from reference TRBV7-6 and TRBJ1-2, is GAGVSQSPRYKVTKRGQDVALRCDPISGHVSLYWYRQALGQGPEFLTYFNYEAQQDKSGLPNDRFSAERPEGSISTLTIQRTEQRDSAMYRCASSARQGDGYTFGSGTRLTVV.

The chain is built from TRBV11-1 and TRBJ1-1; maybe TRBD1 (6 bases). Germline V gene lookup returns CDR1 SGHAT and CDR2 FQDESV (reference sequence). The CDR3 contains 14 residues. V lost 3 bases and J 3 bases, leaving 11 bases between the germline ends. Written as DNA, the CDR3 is TGTGCCAGCAGCTTGGAGGGGGGGGACACTGAAGCTTTCTTT. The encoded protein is CASSLEGGDTEAFF.

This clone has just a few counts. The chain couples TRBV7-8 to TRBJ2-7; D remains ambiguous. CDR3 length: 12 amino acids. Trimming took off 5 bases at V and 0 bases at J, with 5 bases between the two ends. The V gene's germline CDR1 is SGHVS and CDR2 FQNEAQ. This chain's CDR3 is CASSAYSYEQYF. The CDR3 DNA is TGTGCCAGCAGCGCGTACTCCTACGAGCAGTACTTC.

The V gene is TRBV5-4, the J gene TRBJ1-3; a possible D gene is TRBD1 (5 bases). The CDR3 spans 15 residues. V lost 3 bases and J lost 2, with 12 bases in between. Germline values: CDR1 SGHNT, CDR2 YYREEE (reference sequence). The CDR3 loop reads CASSYWGGTGNTIYF. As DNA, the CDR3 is TGTGCCAGCAGCTATTGGGGGGGGACTGGAAACACCATATATTTT.

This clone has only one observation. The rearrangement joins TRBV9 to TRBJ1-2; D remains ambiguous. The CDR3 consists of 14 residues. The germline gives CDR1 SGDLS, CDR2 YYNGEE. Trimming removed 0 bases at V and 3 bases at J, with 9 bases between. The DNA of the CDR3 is TGTGCCAGCAGCGTAGTCTCGGGAGACTATGGCTACACCTTC. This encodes CASSVVSGDYGYTF.

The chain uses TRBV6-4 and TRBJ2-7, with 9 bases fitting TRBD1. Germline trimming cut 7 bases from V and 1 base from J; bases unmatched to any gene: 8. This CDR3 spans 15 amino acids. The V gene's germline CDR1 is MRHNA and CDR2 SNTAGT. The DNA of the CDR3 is TGTGCCAGCATTATAGGACAGGGGAATTCCTACGAGCAGTACTTC. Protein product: CASIIGQGNSYEQYF.

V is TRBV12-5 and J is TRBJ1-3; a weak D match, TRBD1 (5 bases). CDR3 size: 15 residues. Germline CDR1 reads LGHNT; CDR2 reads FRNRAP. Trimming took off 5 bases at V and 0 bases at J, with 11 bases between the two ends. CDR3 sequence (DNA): TGTGCTAGTGGTACCGACGGGGGCTCTGGAAACACCATATATTTT. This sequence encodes CASGTDGGSGNTIYF.

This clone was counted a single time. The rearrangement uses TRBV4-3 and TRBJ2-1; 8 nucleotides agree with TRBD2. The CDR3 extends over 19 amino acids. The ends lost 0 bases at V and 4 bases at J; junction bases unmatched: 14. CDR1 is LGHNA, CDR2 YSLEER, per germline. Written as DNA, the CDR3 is TGCGCCAGCAGCCAAGATAGTCCTGGAGGAGCGGGGGAATACAATGAGCAGTTCTTC. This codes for CASSQDSPGGAGEYNEQFF.

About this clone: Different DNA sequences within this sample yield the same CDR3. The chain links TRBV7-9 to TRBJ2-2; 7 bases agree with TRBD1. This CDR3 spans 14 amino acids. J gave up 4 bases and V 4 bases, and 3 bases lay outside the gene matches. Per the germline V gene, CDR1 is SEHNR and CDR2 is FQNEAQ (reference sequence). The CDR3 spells CASSWDSFTGELFF. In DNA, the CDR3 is TGTGCCAGCAGCTGGGACAGTTTCACCGGGGAGCTGTTTTTT. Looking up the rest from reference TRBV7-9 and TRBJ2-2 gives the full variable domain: DTGVSQNPRHKITKRGQNVTFRCDPISEHNRLYWYRQTLGQGPEFLTYFQNEAQLEKSRLLSDRFSAERPKGSFSTLEIQRTEQGDSAMYLCASSWDSFTGELFFGEGSRLTVL.